This entry features one T cell receptor beta chain sequence. Its antigen is unidentified. In the same sample, other DNA sequences code for this CDR3. Germline CDR1 and CDR2: SGDLS and YYNGEE. The CDR3 is 12 residues long. Trimming left V 0 bases short and J 3 bases short, with 2 bases between. Libraries were prepared by immunoSEQ multiplex PCR; TCRdb keeps only in-frame clonotypes and omits some of them. The sample yields approximately 52,000 clones, around 97% seen once. This sample stems from a study of siplizumab effects on memory and regulatory T cells. Findings and caveats of the study: On average, about 69% of mappable alloreactive CD4+ clones were Treg-derived under siplizumab, against 25% to 30% in controls.

Unstimulated subsets comprising naive, memory, effector memory and TEMRA cells were sequenced in a few donor pairs. The source material was naive CD4+ T cells sorted from blood. The chain uses TRBV9 and TRBJ2-3; the D is unclear. The clonotype originates from a human donor in good health. The DNA of the CDR3 is TGTGCCAGCAGCGTAGGTACAGATACGCAGTATTTT. Amino acids: CASSVGTDTQYF.